This record covers a single T cell receptor beta chain. CDR1 and CDR2 (germline): SGHVS, FNYEAQ. The CDR3 has 15 residues. Trimming left V 5 bases short and J 2 bases short, with 16 bases between. This specimen belongs to a study of blood T cell repertoires in COVID-19. Overall study: T cells, B-cell-depleted T cells, or PBMCs provided the cDNA or gDNA that served as material.

Authors' processing steps: Counts of nucleated cells, estimated from reference gene primer amplification, were obtained. Here immunoSEQ multiplex PCR was the method, and the copy in TCRdb shows in-frame clones only, minus some. V and J calls plus clone size are reproduced from that table; the DNA served to infer D and trimming. The sample has approximately 260,000 clones; about 89% are singletons. This sequence originates from a man aged 50 to 59 with acute or convalescent COVID-19. Sequencing was carried out using peripheral blood. This chain joins TRBV7-6 and TRBJ2-7; D possibly corresponds to TRBD1 (6 bases). CDR3 protein: CASSPGTPDTYEQYF. The CDR3 DNA is TGTGCCAGCAGCCCCGGGACACCTGATACCTACGAGCAGTACTTC.